Given below is one TCR beta chain in context. The entry originates in a study of T cell responses to AZD1222 COVID-19 vaccine. Profiling relied on immunoSEQ multiplex PCR, and the TCRdb table lists in-frame clones only, not all of them. The sample lists 100,000 or so clones, just under 90% seen once, with about 12% in the top ten. This CDR3 has 16 amino acids. Germline V lookup: CDR1 SGHTA, CDR2 FQGNSA. The V end was cut by 4 bases, the J end by 1 base, with 14 bases between. Sample: peripheral blood, taken on day 0 of AZD1222 vaccination. The sequence was collected from an adult in good health. The chain employs TRBV7-2 and TRBJ2-1, with D tentatively TRBD2 (5 bases). In nucleotides, the CDR3 is TGTGCCAGCAGCTGGTCGGGGTCGCGGTCCTACAATGAGCAGTTCTTC. Encoded protein: CASSWSGSRSYNEQFF. Variable domain in full (rest from reference TRBV7-2 and TRBJ2-1): GAGVSQSPSNKVTEKGKDVELRCDPISGHTALYWYRQSLGQGLEFLIYFQGNSAPDKSGLPSDRFSAERTGGSVSTLTIQRTQQEDSAVYLCASSWSGSRSYNEQFFGPGTRLTVL.